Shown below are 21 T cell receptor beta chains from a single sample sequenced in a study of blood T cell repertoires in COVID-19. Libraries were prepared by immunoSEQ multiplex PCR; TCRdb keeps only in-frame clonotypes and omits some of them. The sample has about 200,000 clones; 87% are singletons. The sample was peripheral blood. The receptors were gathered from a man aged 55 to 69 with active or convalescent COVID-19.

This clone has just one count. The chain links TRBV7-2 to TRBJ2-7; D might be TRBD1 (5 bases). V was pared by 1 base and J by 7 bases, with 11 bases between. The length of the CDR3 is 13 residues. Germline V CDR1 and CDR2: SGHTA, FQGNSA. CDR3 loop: CASSLVQGGEQYF. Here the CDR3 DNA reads TGTGCCAGCAGCTTAGTTCAGGGTGGAGAGCAGTACTTC. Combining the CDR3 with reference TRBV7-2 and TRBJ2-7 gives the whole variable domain GAGVSQSPSNKVTEKGKDVELRCDPISGHTALYWYRQSLGQGLEFLIYFQGNSAPDKSGLPSDRFSAERTGGSVSTLTIQRTQQEDSAVYLCASSLVQGGEQYFGPGTRLTVT.

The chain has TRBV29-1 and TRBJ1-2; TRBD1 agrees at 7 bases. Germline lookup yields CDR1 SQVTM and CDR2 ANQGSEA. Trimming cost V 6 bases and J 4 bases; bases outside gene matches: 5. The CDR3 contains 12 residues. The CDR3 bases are TGCAGCGTGGCTGGGACAGCCTATGGCTACACCTTC. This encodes CSVAGTAYGYTF.

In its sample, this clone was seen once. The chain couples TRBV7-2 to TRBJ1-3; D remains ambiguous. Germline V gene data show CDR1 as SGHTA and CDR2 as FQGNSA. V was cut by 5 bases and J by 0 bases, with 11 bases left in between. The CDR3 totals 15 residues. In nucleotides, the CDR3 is TGTGCCAGCAGCCCCGGTTCGGTCTCTGGAAACACCATATATTTT. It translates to CASSPGSVSGNTIYF. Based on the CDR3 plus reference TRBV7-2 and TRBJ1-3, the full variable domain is GAGVSQSPSNKVTEKGKDVELRCDPISGHTALYWYRQSLGQGLEFLIYFQGNSAPDKSGLPSDRFSAERTGGSVSTLTIQRTQQEDSAVYLCASSPGSVSGNTIYFGEGSWLTVV.

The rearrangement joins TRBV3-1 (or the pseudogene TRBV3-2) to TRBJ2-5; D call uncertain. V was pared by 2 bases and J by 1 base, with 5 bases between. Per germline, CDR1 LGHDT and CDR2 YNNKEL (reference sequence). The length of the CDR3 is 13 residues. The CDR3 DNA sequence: TGTGCCAGCAGCCAAAACACCCAAGAGACCCAGTACTTC. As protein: CASSQNTQETQYF.

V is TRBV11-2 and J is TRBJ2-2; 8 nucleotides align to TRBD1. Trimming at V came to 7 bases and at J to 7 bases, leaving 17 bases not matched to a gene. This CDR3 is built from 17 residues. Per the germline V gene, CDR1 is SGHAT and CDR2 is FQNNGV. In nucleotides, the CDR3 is TGTGCCAGCACCCGGAGGCAGGGGGCGCGAGTAGGCGGGGAGCTGTTTTTT. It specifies CASTRRQGARVGGELFF.

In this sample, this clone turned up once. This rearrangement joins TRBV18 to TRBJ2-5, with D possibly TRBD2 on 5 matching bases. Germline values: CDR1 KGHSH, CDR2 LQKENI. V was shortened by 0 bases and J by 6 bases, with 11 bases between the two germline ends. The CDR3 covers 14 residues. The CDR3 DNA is TGTGCCAGCTCACCACCGAGGGCTAGTCAGACCCAGTACTTC. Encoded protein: CASSPPRASQTQYF.

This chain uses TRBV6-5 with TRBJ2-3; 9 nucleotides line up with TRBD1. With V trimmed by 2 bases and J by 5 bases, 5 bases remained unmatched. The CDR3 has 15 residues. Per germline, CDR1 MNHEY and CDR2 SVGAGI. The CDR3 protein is CASSYTGQGGDTQYF. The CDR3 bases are TGTGCCAGCAGTTACACGGGACAGGGTGGAGATACGCAGTATTTT.

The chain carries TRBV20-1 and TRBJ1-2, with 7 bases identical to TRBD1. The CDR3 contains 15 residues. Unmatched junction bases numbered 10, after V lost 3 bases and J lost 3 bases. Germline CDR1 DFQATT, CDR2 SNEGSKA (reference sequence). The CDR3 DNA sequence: TGCAGTGCTAGTAGGGGGCAAGAACGGGACTATGGCTACACCTTC. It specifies CSASRGQERDYGYTF.

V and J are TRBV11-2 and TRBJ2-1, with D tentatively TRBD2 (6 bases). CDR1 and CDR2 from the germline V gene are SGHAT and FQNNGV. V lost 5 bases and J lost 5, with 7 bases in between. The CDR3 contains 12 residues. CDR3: CASSRRDNEQFF. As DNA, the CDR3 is TGTGCCAGCAGCCGGAGGGACAATGAGCAGTTCTTC. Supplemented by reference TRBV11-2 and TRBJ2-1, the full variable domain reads EAGVAQSPRYKIIEKRQSVAFWCNPISGHATLYWYQQILGQGPKLLIQFQNNGVVDDSQLPKDRFSAERLKGVDSTLKIQPAKLEDSAVYLCASSRRDNEQFFGPGTRLTVL.

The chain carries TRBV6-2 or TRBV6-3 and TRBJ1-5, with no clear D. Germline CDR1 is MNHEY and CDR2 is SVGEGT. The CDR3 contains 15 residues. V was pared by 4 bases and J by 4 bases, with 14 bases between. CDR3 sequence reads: CASSSRGTINQPQHF. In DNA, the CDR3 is TGTGCCAGCAGTTCCCGGGGTACGATTAATCAGCCCCAGCATTTT.

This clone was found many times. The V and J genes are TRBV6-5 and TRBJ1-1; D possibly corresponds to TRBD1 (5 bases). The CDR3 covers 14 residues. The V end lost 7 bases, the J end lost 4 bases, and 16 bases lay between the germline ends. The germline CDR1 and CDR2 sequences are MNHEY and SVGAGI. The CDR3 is CASIIDPGGTEAFF. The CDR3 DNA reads TGTGCCAGCATAATCGACCCGGGGGGCACTGAAGCTTTCTTT.

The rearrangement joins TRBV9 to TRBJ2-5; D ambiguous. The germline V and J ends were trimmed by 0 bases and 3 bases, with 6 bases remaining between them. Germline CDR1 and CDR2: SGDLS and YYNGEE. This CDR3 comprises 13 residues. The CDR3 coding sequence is TGTGCCAGCAGCGTAGTTCCGGAAGAGACCCAGTACTTC. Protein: CASSVVPEETQYF.

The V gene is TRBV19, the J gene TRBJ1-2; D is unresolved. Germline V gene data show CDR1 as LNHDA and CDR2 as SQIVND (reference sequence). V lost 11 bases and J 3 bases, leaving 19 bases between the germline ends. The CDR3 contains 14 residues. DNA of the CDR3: TGTGCCGCCAGTAGTATTGACTCCGACTATGGCTACACCTTC. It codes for CAASSIDSDYGYTF.

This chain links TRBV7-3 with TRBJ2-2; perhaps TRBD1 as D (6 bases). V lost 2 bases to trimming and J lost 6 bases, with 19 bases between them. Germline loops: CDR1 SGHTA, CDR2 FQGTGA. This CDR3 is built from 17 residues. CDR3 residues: CASSLYFRQGKPGELFF. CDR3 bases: TGTGCCAGCAGCTTATATTTTAGGCAGGGGAAGCCCGGGGAGCTGTTTTTT.

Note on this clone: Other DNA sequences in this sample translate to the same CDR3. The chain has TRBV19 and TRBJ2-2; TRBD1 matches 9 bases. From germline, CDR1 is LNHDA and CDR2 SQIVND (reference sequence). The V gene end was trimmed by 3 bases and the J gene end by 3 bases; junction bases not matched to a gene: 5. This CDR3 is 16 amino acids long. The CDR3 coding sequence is TGTGCCAGTAGTATTAGAGGACAGGGGTACACCGGGGAGCTGTTTTTT. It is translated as CASSIRGQGYTGELFF.

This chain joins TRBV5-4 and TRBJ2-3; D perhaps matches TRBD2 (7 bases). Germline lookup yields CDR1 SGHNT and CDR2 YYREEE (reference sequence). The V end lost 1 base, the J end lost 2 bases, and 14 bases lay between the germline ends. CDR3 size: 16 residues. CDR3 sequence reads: CASSLSGGPYTDTQYF. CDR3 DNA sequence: TGTGCCAGCAGCTTGTCCGGGGGGCCTTACACAGATACGCAGTATTTT.

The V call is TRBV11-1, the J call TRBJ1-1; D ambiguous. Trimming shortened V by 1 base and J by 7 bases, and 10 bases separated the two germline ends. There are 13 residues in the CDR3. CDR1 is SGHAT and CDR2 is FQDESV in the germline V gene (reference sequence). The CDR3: CASSLGEAFEAFF. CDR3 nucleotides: TGTGCCAGCAGCTTAGGGGAGGCCTTTGAAGCTTTCTTT.

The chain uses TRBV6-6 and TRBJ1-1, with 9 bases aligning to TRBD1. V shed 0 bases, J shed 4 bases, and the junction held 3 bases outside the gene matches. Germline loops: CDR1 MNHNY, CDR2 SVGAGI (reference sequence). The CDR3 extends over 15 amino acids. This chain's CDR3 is CASSYSRDRATEAFF. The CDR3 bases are TGTGCCAGCAGTTACTCACGGGACAGGGCCACTGAAGCTTTCTTT.

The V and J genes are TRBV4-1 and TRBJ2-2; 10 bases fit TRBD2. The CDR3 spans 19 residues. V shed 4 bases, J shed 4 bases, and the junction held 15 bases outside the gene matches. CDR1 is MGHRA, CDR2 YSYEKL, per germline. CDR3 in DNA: TGCGCCAGCAGCCGGATCCGGCTAGCGGGGGCGGTCCGCACCGGGGAGCTGTTTTTT. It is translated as CASSRIRLAGAVRTGELFF.

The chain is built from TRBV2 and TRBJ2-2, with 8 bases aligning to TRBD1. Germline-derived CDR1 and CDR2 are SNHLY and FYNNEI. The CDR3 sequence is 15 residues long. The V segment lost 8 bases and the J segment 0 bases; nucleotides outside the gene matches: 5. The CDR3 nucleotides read TGTGCCAGCCAGGGGGCAGAAGCGAACACCGGGGAGCTGTTTTTT. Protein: CASQGAEANTGELFF.

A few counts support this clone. CDR3 DNA sequence: TGTGCCAGCAGGACAGGGACGTCGAGCAATCAGCCCCAGCATTTT. Its translation: CASRTGTSSNQPQHF. The chain is built from TRBV2 and TRBJ1-5; 7 bases map to TRBD1. Germline trimming cut 6 bases from V and 1 base from J; bases unmatched to any gene: 6. The germline CDR1 and CDR2 sequences are SNHLY and FYNNEI. The CDR3 loop spans 15 amino acids.